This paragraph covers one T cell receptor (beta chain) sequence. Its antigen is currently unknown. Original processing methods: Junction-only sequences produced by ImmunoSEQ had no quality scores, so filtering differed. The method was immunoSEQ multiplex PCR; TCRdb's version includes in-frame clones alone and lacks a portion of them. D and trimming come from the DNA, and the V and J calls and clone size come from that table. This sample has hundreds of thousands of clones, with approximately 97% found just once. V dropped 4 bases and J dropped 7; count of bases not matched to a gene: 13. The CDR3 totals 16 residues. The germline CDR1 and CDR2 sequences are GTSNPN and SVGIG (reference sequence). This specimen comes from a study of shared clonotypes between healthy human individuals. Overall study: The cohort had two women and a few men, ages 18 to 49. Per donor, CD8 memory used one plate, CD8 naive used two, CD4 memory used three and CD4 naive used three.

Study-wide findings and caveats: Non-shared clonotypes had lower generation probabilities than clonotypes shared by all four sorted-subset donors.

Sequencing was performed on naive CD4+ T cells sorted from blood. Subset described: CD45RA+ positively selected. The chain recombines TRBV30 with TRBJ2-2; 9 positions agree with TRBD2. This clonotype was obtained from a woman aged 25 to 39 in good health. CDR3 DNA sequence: TGTGCCTGGACCATTAGCGGGAGTTTTAAGTACGGGGAGCTGTTTTTT. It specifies CAWTISGSFKYGELFF.